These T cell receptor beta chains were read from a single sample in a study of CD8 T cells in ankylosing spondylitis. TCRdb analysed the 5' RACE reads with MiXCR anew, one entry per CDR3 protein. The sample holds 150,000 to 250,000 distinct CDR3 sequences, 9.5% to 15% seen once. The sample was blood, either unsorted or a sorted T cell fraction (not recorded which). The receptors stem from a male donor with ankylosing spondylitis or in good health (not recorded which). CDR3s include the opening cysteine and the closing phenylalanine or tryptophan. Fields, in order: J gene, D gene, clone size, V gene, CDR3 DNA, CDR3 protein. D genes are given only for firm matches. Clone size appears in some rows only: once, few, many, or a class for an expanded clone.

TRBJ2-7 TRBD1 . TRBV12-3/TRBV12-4 TGTGCCAGCAGTCCCTGGGACAGGGACGACGAGCAGTACTTC CASSPWDRDDEQYF
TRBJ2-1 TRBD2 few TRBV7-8 TGTGCCAGCAGCCTAAGACTAGCGGGGGCCAATGAGCAGTTCTTC CASSLRLAGANEQFF
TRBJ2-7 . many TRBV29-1 TGCAGCGTTGAAAGAATACAGGACTACGAGCAGTACTTC CSVERIQDYEQYF
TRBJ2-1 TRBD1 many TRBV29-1 TGCAGCGTTGGGGGGCAGGGGGCCTACAATGAGCAGTTCTTC CSVGGQGAYNEQFF
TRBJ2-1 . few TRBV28 TGTGCCAGCAGTCGGCTTACAGGGATTGAGCAGTTCTTC CASSRLTGIEQFF
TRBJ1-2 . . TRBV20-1 TGCAGTGCTAGAGATCAAGGGGTGGAAGGCTACACCTTC CSARDQGVEGYTF
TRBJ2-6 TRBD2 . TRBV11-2 TGTGCCAGCAGCCTCCCTAGGGGAGGGCCCCCTGGGGCCAACGTCCTGACTTTC CASSLPRGGPPGANVLTF
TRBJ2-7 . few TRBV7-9 TGTGCCAGCAGCCTGGACTATTTCTACGAGCAGTACTTC CASSLDYFYEQYF
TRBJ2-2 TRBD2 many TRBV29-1 TGCAGCGTTGTCCTAGCGGGAAGGGCGGACACCGGGGAGCTGTTTTTT CSVVLAGRADTGELFF
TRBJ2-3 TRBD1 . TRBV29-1 TGCAGCGTCCTTCTCAATGACAGGGTCGCAGATACGCAGTATTTT CSVLLNDRVADTQYF
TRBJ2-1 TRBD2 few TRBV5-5 TGTGCCAGCAGCCCGTTCGCAGCGGGAGGGCCGGTGAATGAGCAGTTCTTC CASSPFAAGGPVNEQFF
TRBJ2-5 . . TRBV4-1 TGCGCCAGCAGCCAAGGCACTAAGGAGACCCAGTACTTC CASSQGTKETQYF
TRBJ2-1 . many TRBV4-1 TGCGCCAGCAGCCAAGGGGGCGGAAGGGTCTTC CASSQGGGRVF
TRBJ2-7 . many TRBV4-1 TGCGCCAGCAGCCAGGAGAGGACTAACGAGCAGTACTTC CASSQERTNEQYF
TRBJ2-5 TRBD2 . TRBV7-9 TGTGCCAGCAGCTCGGGACGGACTAGCGAGACCCAGTACTTC CASSSGRTSETQYF
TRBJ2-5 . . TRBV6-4 TGTGCCAGCAGTGCCACCTCGGGACCTCAAGAGACCCAGTACTTC CASSATSGPQETQYF
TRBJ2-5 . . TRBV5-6 TGTGCCAGCAGCGGTAGCGGAACTGAAGAGACCCAGTACTTC CASSGSGTEETQYF
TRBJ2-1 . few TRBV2 TGTGCCAGCATGGAGAATCTCTCCTACAATGAGCAGTTCTTC CASMENLSYNEQFF
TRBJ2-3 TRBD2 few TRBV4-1 TGCGCCAGCAGCCCTAGACTAGCGGGATCCACAGATACGCAGTATTTT CASSPRLAGSTDTQYF
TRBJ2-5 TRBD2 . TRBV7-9 TGTGCCAGCAGCTCGACTAGCGGGAGGGTGGAGACCCAGTACTTC CASSSTSGRVETQYF
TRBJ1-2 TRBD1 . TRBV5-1 TGCGCCAGCAGCTGGACAGGGTCCAACTATGGCTACACCTTC CASSWTGSNYGYTF
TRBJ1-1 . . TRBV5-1 TGCGCCAGCAGTCATCCAACAGGGTCTGAAGCTTTCTTT CASSHPTGSEAFF
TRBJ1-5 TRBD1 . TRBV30 TGTGCCTGGAGTGCGGGGACAGGCAATCAGCCCCAGCATTTT CAWSAGTGNQPQHF
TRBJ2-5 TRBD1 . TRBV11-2 TGTGCCAGCAGCCCAGCGAGCACAGGGGGCGCGGAGACCCAGTACTTC CASSPASTGGAETQYF
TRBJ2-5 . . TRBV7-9 TGTGCCAGCAGCTTGAGGGGATCCCAAGAGACCCAGTACTTC CASSLRGSQETQYF
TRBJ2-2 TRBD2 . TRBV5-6 TGTGCCAGCAGCTTGAAGCGGACTAGCGGGAGGACGAGACCCGGGGAGCTGTTTTTT CASSLKRTSGRTRPGELFF
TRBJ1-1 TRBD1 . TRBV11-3 TGTGCCAGCCAAAAGACAGGGGAGAACACTGAAGCTTTCTTT CASQKTGENTEAFF
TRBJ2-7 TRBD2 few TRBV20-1 TGCAGTGCCACAGGACTAGCGGGGGTGTCCTACGAGCAGTACTTC CSATGLAGVSYEQYF
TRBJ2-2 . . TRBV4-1 TGCGCCAGCAGCTCCCCAGGGGGGTCTGAACTAAACACCGGGGAGCTGTTTTTT CASSSPGGSELNTGELFF
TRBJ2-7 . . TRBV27 TGTGCCAGCAGTCCGAGTAGTGCCTTCGCGCAAGAGCAGTACTTC CASSPSSAFAQEQYF
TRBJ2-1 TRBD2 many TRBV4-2 TGTGCCAGCAACACAGGACTAGCGGAGATCAATGAGCAGTTCTTC CASNTGLAEINEQFF
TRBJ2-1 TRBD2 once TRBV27 TGTGCCAGCAGTATCGAATGGGGGGGAGGTGTAAATGAGCAGTTCTTC CASSIEWGGGVNEQFF
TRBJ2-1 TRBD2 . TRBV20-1 TGCAGTGCTCCCGGGGGGGTCTCCTACAATGAGCAGTTCTTC CSAPGGVSYNEQFF
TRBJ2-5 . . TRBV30 TGTGCCTGGAGTCCCCCGAGGGAGACCCAGTACTTC CAWSPPRETQYF
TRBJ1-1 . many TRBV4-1 TGCGCCAGCAGCCAAGATCTGGTCCGTGCTCTCTTT CASSQDLVRALF
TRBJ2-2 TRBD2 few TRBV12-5 TGTGCTAGTGGTCTCCCCGGGACTACCAAGGGCGGGGAGCTGTTTTTT CASGLPGTTKGGELFF
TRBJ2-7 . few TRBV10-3 TGTGCCATCAGTGAGGCGGGACAGAAAGAGCAGTACTTC CAISEAGQKEQYF
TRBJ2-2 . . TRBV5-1 TGCGCCAGCAGCTTCCTCCGGGACGGCGGAGCCGGGGAGCTGTTTTTT CASSFLRDGGAGELFF
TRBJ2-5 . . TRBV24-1 TGTGCCACCAGTGATACCCAGCCGCCGGGGACCCAGTACTTC CATSDTQPPGTQYF
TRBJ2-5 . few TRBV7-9 TGTGCCAGCAGCTTAGTGGCGGTCCAAGAGACCCAGTACTTC CASSLVAVQETQYF